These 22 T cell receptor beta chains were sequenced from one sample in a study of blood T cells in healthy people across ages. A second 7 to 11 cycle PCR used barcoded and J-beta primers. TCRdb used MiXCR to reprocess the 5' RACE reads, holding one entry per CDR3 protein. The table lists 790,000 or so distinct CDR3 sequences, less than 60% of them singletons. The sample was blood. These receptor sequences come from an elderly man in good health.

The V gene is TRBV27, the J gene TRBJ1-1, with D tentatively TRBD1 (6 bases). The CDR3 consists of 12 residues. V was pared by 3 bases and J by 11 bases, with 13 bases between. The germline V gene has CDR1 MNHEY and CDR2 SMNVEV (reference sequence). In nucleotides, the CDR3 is TGTGCCAGCAGTTTGGGGGGGGCGTGGGCTTTCTTT. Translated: CASSLGGAWAFF.

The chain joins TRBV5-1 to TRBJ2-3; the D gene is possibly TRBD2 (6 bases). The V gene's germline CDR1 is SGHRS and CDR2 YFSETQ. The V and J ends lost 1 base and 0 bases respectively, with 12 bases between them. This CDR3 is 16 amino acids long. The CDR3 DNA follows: TGCGCCAGCAGCTTGCCCCAGGGAGGAAGCACAGATACGCAGTATTTT. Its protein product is CASSLPQGGSTDTQYF.

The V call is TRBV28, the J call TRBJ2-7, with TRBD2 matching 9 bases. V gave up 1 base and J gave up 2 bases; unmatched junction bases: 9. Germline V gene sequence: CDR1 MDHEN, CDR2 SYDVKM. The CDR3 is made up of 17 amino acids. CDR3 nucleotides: TGTGCCAGCAGTTTATCGGCCCTAGCGGGGACCCCCTACGAGCAGTACTTC. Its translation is CASSLSALAGTPYEQYF.

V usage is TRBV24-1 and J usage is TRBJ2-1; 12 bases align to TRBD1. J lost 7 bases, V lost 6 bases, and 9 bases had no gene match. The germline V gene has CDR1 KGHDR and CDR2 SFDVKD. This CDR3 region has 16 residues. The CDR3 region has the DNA TGTGCCACCAGTAACCCCGGGACAGGGGGCCGAAATGAGCAGTTCTTC. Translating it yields CATSNPGTGGRNEQFF.

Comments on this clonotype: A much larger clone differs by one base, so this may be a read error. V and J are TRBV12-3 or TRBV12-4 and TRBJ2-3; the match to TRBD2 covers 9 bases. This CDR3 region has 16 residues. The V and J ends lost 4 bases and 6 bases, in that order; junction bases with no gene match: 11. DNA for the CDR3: TGTGCCAGCAGTTCTGTACTAGCGGGTCCTGGGGATACGCAGTATTTT. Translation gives CASSSVLAGPGDTQYF.

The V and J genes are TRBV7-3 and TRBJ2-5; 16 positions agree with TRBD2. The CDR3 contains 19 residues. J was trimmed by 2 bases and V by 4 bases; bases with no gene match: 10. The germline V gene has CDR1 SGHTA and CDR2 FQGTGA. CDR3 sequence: CASSSGLAGGPIGQETQYF. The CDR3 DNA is TGTGCCAGCAGCTCGGGACTAGCGGGAGGGCCCATAGGACAAGAGACCCAGTACTTC. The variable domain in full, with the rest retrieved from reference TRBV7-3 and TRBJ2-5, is GAGVSQTPSNKVTEKGKYVELRCDPISGHTALYWYRQSLGQGPEFLIYFQGTGAADDSGLPNDRFFAVRPEGSVSTLKIQRTERGDSAVYLCASSSGLAGGPIGQETQYFGPGTRLLVL.

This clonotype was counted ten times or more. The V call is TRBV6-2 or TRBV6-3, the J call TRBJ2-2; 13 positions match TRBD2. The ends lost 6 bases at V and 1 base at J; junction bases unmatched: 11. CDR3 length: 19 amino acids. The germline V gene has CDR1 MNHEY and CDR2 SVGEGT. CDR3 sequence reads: CASSLLTSGRTKNTGELFF. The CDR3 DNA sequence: TGTGCCAGCAGCCTCCTGACTAGCGGGAGGACTAAGAACACCGGGGAGCTGTTTTTT.

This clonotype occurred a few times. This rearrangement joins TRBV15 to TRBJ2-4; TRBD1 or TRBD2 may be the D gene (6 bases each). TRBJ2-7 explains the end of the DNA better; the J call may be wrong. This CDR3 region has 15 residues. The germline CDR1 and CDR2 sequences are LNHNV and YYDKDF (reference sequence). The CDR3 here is CATSIEGGSLYEQYF. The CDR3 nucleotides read TGTGCCACCAGCATCGAGGGGGGCTCCTTGTACGAGCAGTACTTC.

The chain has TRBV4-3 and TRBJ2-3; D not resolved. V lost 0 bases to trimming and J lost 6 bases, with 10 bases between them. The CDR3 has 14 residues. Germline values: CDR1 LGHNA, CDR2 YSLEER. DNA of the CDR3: TGCGCCAGCAGCCAAGATAGGCGCCCCGATACGCAGTATTTT. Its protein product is CASSQDRRPDTQYF.

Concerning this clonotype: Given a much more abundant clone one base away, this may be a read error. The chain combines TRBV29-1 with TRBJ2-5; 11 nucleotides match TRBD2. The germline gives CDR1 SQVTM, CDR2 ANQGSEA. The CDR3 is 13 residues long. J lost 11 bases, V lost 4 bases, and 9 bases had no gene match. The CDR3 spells CSVGTSGSGEQYF. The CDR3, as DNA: TGCAGCGTTGGTACTAGCGGGAGCGGTGAGCAGTACTTC.

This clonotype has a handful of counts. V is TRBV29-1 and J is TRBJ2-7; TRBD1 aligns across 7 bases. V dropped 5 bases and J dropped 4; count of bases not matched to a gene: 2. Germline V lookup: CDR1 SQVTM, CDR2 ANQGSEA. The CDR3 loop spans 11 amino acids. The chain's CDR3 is CSVYRGYEQYF. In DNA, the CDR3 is TGCAGCGTTTACAGGGGTTACGAGCAGTACTTC.

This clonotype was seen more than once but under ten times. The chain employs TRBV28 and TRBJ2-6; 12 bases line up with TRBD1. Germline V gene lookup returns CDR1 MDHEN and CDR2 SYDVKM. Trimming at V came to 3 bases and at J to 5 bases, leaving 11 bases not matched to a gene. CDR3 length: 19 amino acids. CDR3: CASSLGIGTGGLRANVLTF. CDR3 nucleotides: TGTGCCAGCAGTTTGGGGATCGGGACAGGGGGCTTAAGGGCCAACGTCCTGACTTTC.

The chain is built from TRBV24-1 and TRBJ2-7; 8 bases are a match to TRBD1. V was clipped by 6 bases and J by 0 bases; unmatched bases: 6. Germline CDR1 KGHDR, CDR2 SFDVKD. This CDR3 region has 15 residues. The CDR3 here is CATSFRDRLSYEQYF. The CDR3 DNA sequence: TGTGCCACCAGTTTCCGGGACAGGCTCTCCTACGAGCAGTACTTC.

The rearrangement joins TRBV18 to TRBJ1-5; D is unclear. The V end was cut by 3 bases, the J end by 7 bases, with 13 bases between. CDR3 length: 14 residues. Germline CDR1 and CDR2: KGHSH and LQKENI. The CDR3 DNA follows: TGTGCCAGCTCACCCGGGAGGTTCGGCCAGCCCCAGCATTTT. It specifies CASSPGRFGQPQHF.

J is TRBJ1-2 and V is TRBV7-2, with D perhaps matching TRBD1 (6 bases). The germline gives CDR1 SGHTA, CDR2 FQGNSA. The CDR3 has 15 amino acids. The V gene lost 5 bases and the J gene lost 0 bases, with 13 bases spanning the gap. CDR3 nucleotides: TGTGCCAGCAGCCAAGGACAGAGAACTAACTATGGCTACACCTTC. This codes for CASSQGQRTNYGYTF. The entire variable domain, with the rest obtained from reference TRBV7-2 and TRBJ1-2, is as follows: GAGVSQSPSNKVTEKGKDVELRCDPISGHTALYWYRQSLGQGLEFLIYFQGNSAPDKSGLPSDRFSAERTGGSVSTLTIQRTQQEDSAVYLCASSQGQRTNYGYTFGSGTRLTVV.

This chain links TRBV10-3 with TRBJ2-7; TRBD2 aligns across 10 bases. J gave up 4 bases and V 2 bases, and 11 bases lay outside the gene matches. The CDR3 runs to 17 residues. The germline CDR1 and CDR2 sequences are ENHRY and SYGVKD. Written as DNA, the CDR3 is TGTGCCATCAGTGAGCCATCCAGCGGGAGGGGGTTTTACGAGCAGTACTTC. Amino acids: CAISEPSSGRGFYEQYF.

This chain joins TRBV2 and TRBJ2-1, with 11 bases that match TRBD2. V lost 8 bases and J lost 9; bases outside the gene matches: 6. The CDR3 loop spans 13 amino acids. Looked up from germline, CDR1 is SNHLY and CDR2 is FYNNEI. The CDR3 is CASAGTSGGEQFF. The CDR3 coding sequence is TGTGCCAGCGCCGGGACTAGCGGCGGTGAGCAGTTCTTC.

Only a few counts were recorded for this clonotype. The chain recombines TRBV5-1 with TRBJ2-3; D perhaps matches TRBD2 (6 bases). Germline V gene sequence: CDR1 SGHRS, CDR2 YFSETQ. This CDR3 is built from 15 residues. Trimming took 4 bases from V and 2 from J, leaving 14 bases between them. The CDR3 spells CASSTEGWHTDTQYF. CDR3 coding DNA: TGCGCCAGCAGCACGGAGGGCTGGCACACAGATACGCAGTATTTT. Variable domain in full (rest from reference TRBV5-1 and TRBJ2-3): KAGVTQTPRYLIKTRGQQVTLSCSPISGHRSVSWYQQTPGQGLQFLFEYFSETQRNKGNFPGRFSGRQFSNSRSEMNVSTLELGDSALYLCASSTEGWHTDTQYFGPGTRLTVL.

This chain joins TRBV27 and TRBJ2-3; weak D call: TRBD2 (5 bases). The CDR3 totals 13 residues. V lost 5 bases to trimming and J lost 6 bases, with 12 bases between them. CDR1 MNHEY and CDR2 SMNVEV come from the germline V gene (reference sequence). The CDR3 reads CASSPYERDTQYF. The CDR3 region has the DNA TGTGCCAGCAGTCCCTACGAGCGGGATACGCAGTATTTT.

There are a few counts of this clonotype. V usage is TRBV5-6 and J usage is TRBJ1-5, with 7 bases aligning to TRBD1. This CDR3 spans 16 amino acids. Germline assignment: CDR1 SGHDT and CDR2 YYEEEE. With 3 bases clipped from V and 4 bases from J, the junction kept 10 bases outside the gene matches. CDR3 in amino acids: CASSSGQTPRNQPQHF. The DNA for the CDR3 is TGTGCCAGCAGCTCGGGACAGACTCCCCGAAATCAGCCCCAGCATTTT.

This CDR3 reads CASSVADRGAYGYTF. The CDR3 DNA reads TGTGCCAGCAGCGTAGCTGACAGGGGCGCTTATGGCTACACCTTC. This chain connects TRBV9 to TRBJ1-2; 8 nucleotides match TRBD1. This CDR3 has 15 amino acids. V gave up 0 bases and J gave up 5 bases; unmatched junction bases: 6. Per the germline V gene, CDR1 is SGDLS and CDR2 is YYNGEE. Combining the CDR3 with reference TRBV9 and TRBJ1-2 gives the whole variable domain DSGVTQTPKHLITATGQRVTLRCSPRSGDLSVYWYQQSLDQGLQFLIQYYNGEERAKGNILERFSAQQFPDLHSELNLSSLELGDSALYFCASSVADRGAYGYTFGSGTRLTVV.

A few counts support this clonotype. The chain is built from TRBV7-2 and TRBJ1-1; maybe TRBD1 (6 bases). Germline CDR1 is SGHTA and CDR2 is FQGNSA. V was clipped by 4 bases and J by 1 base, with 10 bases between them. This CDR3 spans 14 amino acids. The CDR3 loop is CASSWTVGNTEAFF. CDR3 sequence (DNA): TGTGCCAGCAGCTGGACAGTTGGGAACACTGAAGCTTTCTTT.